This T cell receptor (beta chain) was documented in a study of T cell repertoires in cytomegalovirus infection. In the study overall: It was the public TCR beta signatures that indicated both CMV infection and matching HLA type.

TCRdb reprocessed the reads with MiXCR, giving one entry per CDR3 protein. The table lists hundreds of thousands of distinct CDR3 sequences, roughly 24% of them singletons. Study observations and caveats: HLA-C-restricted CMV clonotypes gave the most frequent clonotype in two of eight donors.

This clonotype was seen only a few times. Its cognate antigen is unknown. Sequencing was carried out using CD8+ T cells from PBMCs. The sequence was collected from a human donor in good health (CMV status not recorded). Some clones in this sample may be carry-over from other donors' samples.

The CDR3 is CASSGLDSQHTQYF. The CDR3 DNA reads TGTGCCAGCAGCGGCCTCGACTCACAACATACGCAGTATTTT. The chain couples TRBV11-2 to TRBJ2-3; D uncertain. The CDR3 totals 14 residues. V lost 5 bases and J lost 7, with 16 bases in between. Germline values: CDR1 SGHAT, CDR2 FQNNGV.